This T cell receptor beta chain was profiled in a study of shared clonotypes between healthy human individuals. V trimming: 6 bases; J trimming: 1 base; junction bases outside the gene matches: 12. CDR1 is SNHLY, CDR2 FYNNEI, per germline. CDR3 length equals 17 residues. Produced via immunoSEQ multiplex PCR; TCRdb's table is partial and in-frame only. The table includes under 1,100,000 clones, about 76% detected once. Sequencing was carried out using memory CD4+ T cells sorted from blood. Described subset: CD45RA-negative fraction. This sequence was found in a man aged 18 to 29 in good health. V usage is TRBV2 and J usage is TRBJ2-4; 7 bases are a match to TRBD1. The CDR3: CASRGGISTGAKNIQYF. In DNA, the CDR3 is TGTGCCAGCAGAGGGGGAATTTCGACAGGGGCCAAAAACATTCAGTACTTC.